Below, one T cell receptor (beta chain) is given with its context. This clone was found once. Its antigen is not yet known. No much larger clone exists at a distance of one base, and base qualities are not known. In total, roughly 710 healthy bone marrow donors made up the cohort. All cohort members were sampled while nominally healthy, although unrecorded immune exposures were likely present. The donor was CMV seropositive and was included in the group of 300 or so seropositive cohort members. A peripheral blood sample was provided by each donor, and peripheral blood mononuclear cells were used for TCR beta sequencing. The Qiagen DNeasy Blood Extraction Kit was used to extract genomic DNA from the blood cell samples. Receptor amplification or capture employed the immunoSEQ multiplex PCR assay. A mixture of 60 forward primers for TCR Vbeta segments and 13 reverse primers for TCR Jbeta segments was used in the multiplex PCR. The CDR3 region of rearranged TCR beta genes was amplified from genomic DNA by a multiplex PCR assay. The amplified TCR beta libraries were sequenced on the Illumina HiSeq System as 87-base-pair reads. The original pipeline was this. In a later analysis, some 80 million unique TCR beta chains were counted across the 500 to 850 repertoires, and about 10 million of these chains were shared by at least two donors. Raw reads were error-corrected and collapsed into unique sequences by a nearest-neighbor algorithm in which closely related sequences were merged to remove PCR and sequencing errors. Alignment of CDR3 sequences to IMGT reference sequences was used to assign V, D and J gene segments. For a sequence to be retained, at least a six-nucleotide match to both a V gene segment and a J gene segment was required. Rearrangements were called productive when the CDR3 lacked stop codons and stayed in frame with V and J; all others were non-productive. Following IMGT convention, CDR3 was defined as the stretch from the second conserved V-encoded cysteine up to the conserved J-encoded phenylalanine. In an earlier analysis of 550 to 650 of the donors, sequences lacking an unambiguous match to a single V gene segment were excluded. An earlier analysis of about 600 of the donors called V segments functional above 56.7% productive rearrangements and segregating when the between-donor standard deviation exceeded 5%. A statistical classification framework was built for diagnosing cytomegalovirus status from the catalog of TCR beta chain sequences. In a later analysis, V and J genes were assigned by comparing TCR nucleotide sequences against IMGT/GENE-DB human TR gene sequences. The TCRdist pipeline was used in a later analysis to assign CDR3 sequences and most-parsimonious VDJ recombination scenarios. In a later analysis, each TCR beta chain was defined by its CDR3 amino acid sequence together with its V-gene family, and reads lacking a unique V-gene family were excluded. In a later analysis, fewer than 600 highly shared, low-generation-probability nucleotide sequences were removed to address suspected cross-contamination and a sequencing artifact. In a later analysis, a clonal expansion index for each public chain was calculated from normalized within-repertoire ranks of inferred template counts. Generation probabilities in a later analysis came from a VDJ recombination model fitted to out-of-frame rearrangements, and those results were checked against IGoR. A later analysis scored TCR-TCR, TCR-HLA and TCR-CMV co-occurrence with hypergeometric tests, applying a repertoire-size bias correction to TCR pairs. To estimate false discovery rates, a later analysis permuted the HLA or CMV assignments 20 times. In a later analysis, co-occurring TCRs were grouped with DBSCAN, and TCRdist sequence similarity was added when clustering was performed within HLA-allele-positive subsets. Repertoires with fewer than 30,000 or more than 120,000 public chains, plus five repertoires with anomalous nucleotide sharing, were excluded from co-occurrence clustering. The immuneACCESS repertoire file appears here via TCRdb, limited to in-frame rearrangements. These files lack a portion of the clones; in checked studies, under half of the deficit traces to unresolved V genes, and the cause of the others is not known. V and J calls and clone size follow that table, whereas D and trimming were derived from the DNA. This sample has some 140,000 clones in its table, and 70% to 85% of those were observed once. 5% to 8.5% of the sample is held by the ten biggest clonotypes.

This sample is drawn from a study of cytomegalovirus exposure and HLA in healthy donors (TCRdb year 2017). Concerning the study at large: According to an earlier analysis of a few hundred of the donors, some 170 million T cells yielded 90 million to 130 million unique TCR beta sequences and about 280 Gb of sequence data. An early release covering roughly 580 HLA-typed donors comprised about 300 gigabases of sequencing data and approximately 80 million unique TCR sequences. Among the roughly 400 genotyped donors, approximately 76% belonged to the genetic ancestry cluster associated with self-reported Caucasian donors. The study aimed to test whether signatures of past pathogen exposure could be identified by cataloging public T cell receptors. The study profiled the T cell repertoires of hundreds of subjects by immunosequencing and related them to cytomegalovirus serostatus. Along with the roughly 710-subject first cohort, a separate validation cohort of 120 different subjects was used. The study combined high-throughput TCR immunosequencing, statistical association of individual TCRs with disease status, and machine learning to predict cytomegalovirus infection status. A later analysis re-examined previously published TCR beta repertoires from more than 650 donors and added high-resolution HLA genotyping to investigate patterns of TCR occurrence. In the later analysis, no new phenotypic data were used to find candidate immune exposures; instead, reliance was placed on TCR beta sequences and their occurrence across donors. An earlier analysis of approximately 640 of the donors applied high-throughput TCR beta sequencing to assess whether each TCR beta V gene segment acted as functional or pseudogenic. Donor age, sex, ethnicity and CMV serostatus were compiled together with the repertoire data. In a later genetic analysis, genome-wide SNP genotypes for about three fifths of the roughly 670 donors were used, and that subset was treated as a discovery cohort. Every discovery cohort repertoire had been produced on one sequencing platform. HLA typing included class I and class II loci at four-digit resolution. Typing coverage varied by locus: roughly 629-630 donors for A, B, C, DRB1 and DQB1; roughly 500 for DQA1; about 590 for DPA1; about 450 for DPB1. Roughly five DR-DQ haplotypes were handled as single units for association and clustering, since linkage in the cohort was strong. On average, 235,054 unique TCR beta nucleotide sequences were sequenced per donor among fewer than 500 genotyped donors of the cohort, with roughly 18% of those sequences being non-productive.

Overall results and qualifications from the work: A later analysis found that most CMV-associated TCR beta chains appeared HLA-restricted, with HLA associations seemingly driven largely by CMV exposure. A later analysis found that TCR association rates varied across HLA loci, with DRB1 alleles showing the most associated TCRs and HLA-C alleles the fewest. A total of 150 to 200 TCR beta chains were listed by the study as associated with cytomegalovirus. Cytomegalovirus status was reported to be diagnosed by the classifier with high specificity and sensitivity in both the original and validation cohorts. Strong co-occurrence of HLA alleles, especially DR and DQ, made assigning TCR associations to individual alleles difficult. The earlier analysis of fewer than 750 of the donors excluded some 15 rarely observed V segments, including chromosome 9 orphons, because counts were too low. Correlated functional status among segregating V segments might reflect linkage disequilibrium, but an unknown experimental factor could not be ruled out. Presence/absence analyses assumed roughly uniform sequencing depth across donors, an assumption that may not hold. For the cohort, immune exposure information was limited to CMV serostatus. In this cohort, only TCR beta chains were sequenced, and detectable features were limited by the absence of alpha or paired-chain data. At a false discovery rate of 0.05, a later analysis linked some 18,000 TCR beta sequences to specific HLA alleles. According to a later genetic analysis, donors in an Asian-associated ancestry cluster had fewer N-insertions in productive TCRs than the approximately 700-donor mean. In a later analysis, several top co-occurrence clusters were reported to appear linked to parvovirus B19, influenza, CMV and Epstein-Barr virus. HLA typing was unavailable for some donors at each locus, so association tests used only the typed subset. While some public TCRs were present in many individuals, most TCR sequences turned up only very rarely across donors. A few of the identified cytomegalovirus-associated TCR beta chains were confirmed in vitro to be specific for cytomegalovirus antigens. A later genetic analysis associated a missense DCLRE1C variant with V-gene and J-gene trimming of TCR beta chains, and an independent cohort replicated the association. A further reported finding was that TCR beta sequences accurately predicted the HLA-A and HLA-B alleles for most subjects in the first cohort. In a later analysis, HLA-associated TCR beta chains were found to be more clonally expanded and to have lower generation probabilities than equally common non-associated chains. The authors suggested that the approach could potentially be extended to other disease states and immunological phenotypes. An earlier analysis of some 590 of the donors showed that most TCR beta V segments appeared in productive rearrangements either about 87% or about 30% of the time, which broadly matched IMGT annotations. A cluster of highly shared sequence variants was judged likely to be a technical artifact of the sequencing pipeline.

This receptor was taken from a man aged 35-49 years in good health and CMV-seropositive. Sequences were obtained from PBMCs.

The DNA reads TGCAGCGTACAGGGTCGGCAAAACATTCAGTACTTC. This translates into CSVQGRQNIQYF. The rearranged chain carries TRBV29-1 and TRBJ2-4, and possibly TRBD1, on 6 matching bases. From the cysteine through the phenylalanine, the CDR3 covers 12 amino acids. The entry retains the CDR3 DNA only, 36 bases that are in frame from base 1. Trimming at the junction amounts to 6 bases on V and 5 bases on J, and the germline ends lie 11 bases apart. The germline V gene yields SQVTM for CDR1 and ANQGSEA for CDR2.